This TCR beta chain was sequenced during a study of blood T cell repertoires in COVID-19. Germline CDR1 is SGHAT and CDR2 is FQNNGV. J was trimmed by 5 bases and V by 5 bases; bases with no gene match: 14. The CDR3 covers 19 residues. Cohort assignment relied on participant-reported clinical history. Source study methods: Amplification of reference gene primers was used by the study to estimate nucleated cell counts. Some clones are missing from TCRdb's copy, which holds only in-frame ones; the method was immunoSEQ multiplex PCR. Clone size and the V and J calls come from that table; the DNA yielded D and trimming. This sample has approximately 300,000 clones, with approximately 89% found just once.

The sequence came from a woman between 25 and 40 years old who had recovered from COVID-19. Sequences were obtained from PBMCs or T cells enriched from blood (not recorded which). The rearrangement joins TRBV11-2 to TRBJ2-5, with 16 bases fitting TRBD2. The CDR3 bases are TGTGCCAGCAGCAAGGGACTAGCGGGGGGGCCGAATCTTTATGAGACCCAGTACTTC. It yields the protein CASSKGLAGGPNLYETQYF.